This is a list of T cell receptor beta chains from one sample in a study of T cell repertoires in aging, cancer and after chemotherapy. One entry per CDR3 protein, called by TCRdb with MiXCR from the multiplex PCR reads. The sample consists of 7,500 to 8,500 distinct CDR3 sequences, 32% of them appearing once. The sequencing sample was made of blood. These receptors were obtained from a human donor in good health. The conserved cysteine and the conserved F or W are not part of the CDR3 here. Each record gives: V gene, CDR3 length, CDR3 protein.

v_gene: TRBV5-5
len: 11
CDR3aa: ASMQDLNYGYT

v_gene: TRBV19
len: 11
CDR3aa: ASSVRYSETQY

v_gene: TRBV5-4
len: 13
CDR3aa: ASSQEYGTGDGYT

v_gene: TRBV12-3/TRBV12-4
len: 11
CDR3aa: ASRRDSNQPQH

v_gene: TRBV18
len: 15
CDR3aa: ASSPLTTTSGPNEQF

v_gene: TRBV6-5
len: 14
CDR3aa: ASSYSADRGNSPLH

v_gene: TRBV11-1
len: 12
CDR3aa: ASSVGTGGDTQY

v_gene: TRBV24-1
len: 14
CDR3aa: ATSDPGQGDTGELF

v_gene: TRBV14
len: 10
CDR3aa: ASSPLGAVQY

v_gene: TRBV6-2/TRBV6-3
len: 13
CDR3aa: ASSEEVTPRQPQH

v_gene: TRBV6-6
len: 11
CDR3aa: ASSQSGTYEQY

v_gene: TRBV27
len: 13
CDR3aa: ASAPRDLKNYGYT

v_gene: TRBV27
len: 14
CDR3aa: ASSLSGTGSTYGYT

v_gene: TRBV6-6
len: 12
CDR3aa: ASSHPTSFYEQY

v_gene: TRBV30
len: 10
CDR3aa: AWRSGYNVYT

v_gene: TRBV7-2
len: 12
CDR3aa: ASSGGFSYNEQF

v_gene: TRBV12-3/TRBV12-4
len: 12
CDR3aa: ASSLRGLGDTQY

v_gene: TRBV19
len: 11
CDR3aa: ATWDRGTGELF

v_gene: TRBV29-1
len: 14
CDR3aa: SVEGGDRSVNQPQH

v_gene: TRBV12-3/TRBV12-4
len: 12
CDR3aa: ASARGGGTDTQY

v_gene: TRBV6-6
len: 13
CDR3aa: ASSHRALGGETQY

v_gene: TRBV30
len: 11
CDR3aa: AGCSGTGNTIY

v_gene: TRBV28
len: 11
CDR3aa: ASSLNTGNGAF

v_gene: TRBV19
len: 11
CDR3aa: ASSKGLASEQY

v_gene: TRBV6-6
len: 14
CDR3aa: ASSYSPGQGYNEQF

v_gene: TRBV7-2
len: 13
CDR3aa: ASSAYRESNQPQH

v_gene: TRBV12-3/TRBV12-4
len: 13
CDR3aa: ASSLGSGGDTEAF

v_gene: TRBV6-1
len: 10
CDR3aa: ASSNRVYEQY

v_gene: TRBV19
len: 11
CDR3aa: ASRLQSTDTQY

v_gene: TRBV10-3
len: 11
CDR3aa: AISDRGAIEAF

v_gene: TRBV4-3
len: 15
CDR3aa: ASSQEELAGGSGEQF

v_gene: TRBV6-5
len: 14
CDR3aa: ASSSGHTGTVYEQY

v_gene: TRBV29-1
len: 11
CDR3aa: SVEGGEAYGYT

v_gene: TRBV7-9
len: 15
CDR3aa: ASSPSGLGKSYNEQF

v_gene: TRBV6-5
len: 14
CDR3aa: ASSYISGRTTGEQY

v_gene: TRBV5-4
len: 11
CDR3aa: ASSRTGNYGYT

v_gene: TRBV19
len: 14
CDR3aa: ASSIPTGQGDYGYT

v_gene: TRBV30
len: 10
CDR3aa: ACGTGWNEQF

v_gene: TRBV6-6
len: 12
CDR3aa: ASTQGQGEQPQH

v_gene: TRBV7-9
len: 16
CDR3aa: ASSLEPPAGTGKRGYT

v_gene: TRBV7-6
len: 11
CDR3aa: ASSPGTADTQY